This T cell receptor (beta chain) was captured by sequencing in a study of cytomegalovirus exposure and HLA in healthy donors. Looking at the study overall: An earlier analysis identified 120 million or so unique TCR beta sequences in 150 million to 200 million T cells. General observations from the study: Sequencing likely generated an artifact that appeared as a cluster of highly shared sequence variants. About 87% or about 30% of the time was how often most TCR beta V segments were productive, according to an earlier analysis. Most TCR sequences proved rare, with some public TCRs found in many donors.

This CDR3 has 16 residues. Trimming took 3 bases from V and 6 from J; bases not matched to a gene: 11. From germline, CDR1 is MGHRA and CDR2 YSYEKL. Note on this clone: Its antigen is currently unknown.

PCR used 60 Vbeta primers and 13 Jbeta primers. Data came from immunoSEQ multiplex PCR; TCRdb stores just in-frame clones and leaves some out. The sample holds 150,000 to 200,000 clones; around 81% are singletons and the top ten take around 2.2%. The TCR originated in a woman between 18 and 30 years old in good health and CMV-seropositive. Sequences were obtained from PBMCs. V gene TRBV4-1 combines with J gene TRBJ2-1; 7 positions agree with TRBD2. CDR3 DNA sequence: TGCGCCAGCAGCCAGGAGGGACTAAAGGTGGGCAATGAGCAGTTCTTC. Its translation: CASSQEGLKVGNEQFF.